The rows below give T cell receptor beta chains drawn from one sample of a study of blood T cell repertoires in COVID-19. Libraries were prepared by immunoSEQ multiplex PCR; TCRdb keeps only in-frame clonotypes and omits some of them. The table has about 150,000 clones, roughly nine tenths seen once. The sequenced sample consisted of peripheral blood. These receptors were taken from a human donor in a cohort sampled during active COVID-19. Both conserved end residues are part of each CDR3. Each record gives: V gene, clone size, D gene, J gene, CDR3 DNA, CDR3 protein. A D gene is named only where the DNA matches it firmly. Some rows mark clone size as missing; the rest say once, few, many or name a class of expanded clone.

v_call: TRBV6-5; clone_size: -; d_call: TRBD1; j_call: TRBJ1-2; cdr3_nt: TGTGCCAGCAGTTACGATCACAGGGGTTATGGCTACACCTTC; cdr3_aa: CASSYDHRGYGYTF
v_call: TRBV15; clone_size: -; d_call: TRBD1; j_call: TRBJ1-1; cdr3_nt: TGTGCCACCAGCAGAGATCTGACAGGGGACACTGAAGCTTTCTTT; cdr3_aa: CATSRDLTGDTEAFF
v_call: TRBV5-8; clone_size: -; d_call: -; j_call: TRBJ2-5; cdr3_nt: TGTGCCAGCAGCTTGTCCGCAGTAGAGACCCAGTACTTC; cdr3_aa: CASSLSAVETQYF
v_call: TRBV7-9; clone_size: once; d_call: -; j_call: TRBJ2-3; cdr3_nt: TGTGCCAGCAGCCCGCTGACTAGTACAGATACGCAGTATTTT; cdr3_aa: CASSPLTSTDTQYF
v_call: TRBV7-3; clone_size: -; d_call: TRBD1; j_call: TRBJ2-3; cdr3_nt: TGTGCCAGCAGTTTACAGGGGTTCACAGATACGCAGTATTTT; cdr3_aa: CASSLQGFTDTQYF
v_call: TRBV7-9; clone_size: few; d_call: -; j_call: TRBJ1-5; cdr3_nt: TGTGCCAGCAGCTTAGCTCTTGACAGGAACAATCAGCCCCAGCATTTT; cdr3_aa: CASSLALDRNNQPQHF
v_call: TRBV11-2; clone_size: once; d_call: -; j_call: TRBJ2-7; cdr3_nt: TGTGCCAGCAGCTCGGAGCAATACGAGCAGTACTTC; cdr3_aa: CASSSEQYEQYF
v_call: TRBV27; clone_size: -; d_call: TRBD2; j_call: TRBJ2-7; cdr3_nt: TGTGCCAGCAGTGATGGGGGAGGGTCCTACGAGCAGTACTTC; cdr3_aa: CASSDGGGSYEQYF
v_call: TRBV14; clone_size: once; d_call: TRBD1; j_call: TRBJ1-1; cdr3_nt: TGTGCCAGCAGCCGCTCGGGACAGTGGGCCAACACTGAAGCTTTCTTT; cdr3_aa: CASSRSGQWANTEAFF
v_call: TRBV5-1; clone_size: few; d_call: -; j_call: TRBJ1-6; cdr3_nt: TGCGCCAGCAGCTTGGCAGGGAGGGGAAATTCACCCCTCCACTTT; cdr3_aa: CASSLAGRGNSPLHF
v_call: TRBV9; clone_size: -; d_call: -; j_call: TRBJ2-1; cdr3_nt: TGTGCCAGCAGCTTCGCGGGGAGCTCCTACAATGAGCAGTTCTTC; cdr3_aa: CASSFAGSSYNEQFF
v_call: TRBV10-2; clone_size: once; d_call: -; j_call: TRBJ2-3; cdr3_nt: TGCGCCAGCAGTGAGTCGTTGAGGAATACGCAGTATTTT; cdr3_aa: CASSESLRNTQYF
v_call: TRBV10-3; clone_size: -; d_call: TRBD1; j_call: TRBJ2-3; cdr3_nt: TGTGCCATCAGTATGGACAGGCCGCAAGATACGCAGTATTTT; cdr3_aa: CAISMDRPQDTQYF
v_call: TRBV5-4; clone_size: -; d_call: TRBD1; j_call: TRBJ1-1; cdr3_nt: TGTGCCAGCAGCATATTACAGGGGGCACCTGGCCGGAACACTGAAGCTTTCTTT; cdr3_aa: CASSILQGAPGRNTEAFF
v_call: TRBV5-1; clone_size: -; d_call: TRBD2; j_call: TRBJ2-1; cdr3_nt: TGCGCCAGCAAGGGGACTATCGGTGAGCAGTTCTTC; cdr3_aa: CASKGTIGEQFF
v_call: TRBV6-6; clone_size: once; d_call: TRBD1; j_call: TRBJ2-3; cdr3_nt: TGTGCCAGCAGGGGACAGGGAGAGGGTAGCACAGATACGCAGTATTTT; cdr3_aa: CASRGQGEGSTDTQYF
v_call: TRBV5-4; clone_size: -; d_call: TRBD2; j_call: TRBJ2-3; cdr3_nt: TGTGCCAGCAGCTCGGATTCTAGCGGGGGGAGAGCAGATACGCAGTATTTT; cdr3_aa: CASSSDSSGGRADTQYF
v_call: TRBV5-1; clone_size: -; d_call: TRBD2; j_call: TRBJ2-3; cdr3_nt: TGCGCCAGCAGCTTGGGGGCTAGCGGGGGCGTAATAGATACGCAGTATTTT; cdr3_aa: CASSLGASGGVIDTQYF
v_call: TRBV4-3; clone_size: -; d_call: TRBD2; j_call: TRBJ2-7; cdr3_nt: TGCGCCAGCAGCCAAGATCTAGCGGGGACCTCCTACGAGCAGTACTTC; cdr3_aa: CASSQDLAGTSYEQYF
v_call: TRBV11-3; clone_size: -; d_call: TRBD1; j_call: TRBJ2-3; cdr3_nt: TGTGCCAGCAGCTGGGACAGGGGATCAGATACGCAGTATTTT; cdr3_aa: CASSWDRGSDTQYF
v_call: TRBV7-3; clone_size: -; d_call: -; j_call: TRBJ1-1; cdr3_nt: TGTGCCAGCGGGCAGGGGTCGAACACTGAAGCTTTCTTT; cdr3_aa: CASGQGSNTEAFF
v_call: TRBV7-6; clone_size: -; d_call: TRBD1; j_call: TRBJ1-1; cdr3_nt: TGTGCCAGCAGCCCCCGGACAGGAAGTTGGACTGAAGCTTTCTTT; cdr3_aa: CASSPRTGSWTEAFF
v_call: TRBV11-2; clone_size: -; d_call: TRBD1; j_call: TRBJ1-1; cdr3_nt: TGTGCCAGCAGCCCGGACAGGGCGTACACTGAAGCTTTCTTT; cdr3_aa: CASSPDRAYTEAFF
v_call: TRBV5-6; clone_size: -; d_call: TRBD2; j_call: TRBJ2-3; cdr3_nt: TGTGCCAGCAGCTTGCTGGGGGGGGAAACAGATACGCAGTATTTT; cdr3_aa: CASSLLGGETDTQYF
v_call: TRBV5-6; clone_size: -; d_call: TRBD2; j_call: TRBJ2-3; cdr3_nt: TGTGCCAGCAGCCAACATAGCGGGGGGGCCGCAGATACGCAGTATTTT; cdr3_aa: CASSQHSGGAADTQYF
v_call: TRBV3-1/TRBV3-2; clone_size: -; d_call: -; j_call: TRBJ2-7; cdr3_nt: TGTGCCAGCAGCCAAGCCAGAAACGAGCAGTACTTC; cdr3_aa: CASSQARNEQYF
v_call: TRBV6-5; clone_size: -; d_call: -; j_call: TRBJ1-1; cdr3_nt: TGTGCCAGCAGGCTACAGAGAAACACTGAAGCTTTCTTT; cdr3_aa: CASRLQRNTEAFF
v_call: TRBV29-1; clone_size: -; d_call: -; j_call: TRBJ1-3; cdr3_nt: TGCAGCATTTACAGGGAAAACACCATATATTTT; cdr3_aa: CSIYRENTIYF
v_call: TRBV9; clone_size: -; d_call: -; j_call: TRBJ2-3; cdr3_nt: TGTGCCAGCAGCGGATACAGCGGTAGCACAGATACGCAGTATTTT; cdr3_aa: CASSGYSGSTDTQYF
v_call: TRBV13; clone_size: -; d_call: -; j_call: TRBJ1-5; cdr3_nt: TGTGCCAGCAGCCGGGGGGGGATGGGTCAGCCCCAGCATTTT; cdr3_aa: CASSRGGMGQPQHF
v_call: TRBV5-1; clone_size: -; d_call: -; j_call: TRBJ2-7; cdr3_nt: TGCGCCAGCAGCTGGGCCGGACTAACGTTCTACGAGCAGTACTTC; cdr3_aa: CASSWAGLTFYEQYF
v_call: TRBV14; clone_size: -; d_call: TRBD1; j_call: TRBJ1-4; cdr3_nt: TGTGCCAGCAGCCGACAGGGGCCGGGTAGGGAAAAACTGTTTTTT; cdr3_aa: CASSRQGPGREKLFF
v_call: TRBV6-5; clone_size: -; d_call: TRBD1; j_call: TRBJ2-4; cdr3_nt: TGTGCCAGCAGTCGAGGACAGGGGAACGCAAACATTCAGTACTTC; cdr3_aa: CASSRGQGNANIQYF
v_call: TRBV7-8; clone_size: -; d_call: -; j_call: TRBJ2-7; cdr3_nt: TGTGCCAGCAGCTCGCAGGCCCTGGGCTACGAGCAGTACTTC; cdr3_aa: CASSSQALGYEQYF
v_call: TRBV5-1; clone_size: -; d_call: TRBD1; j_call: TRBJ2-1; cdr3_nt: TGCGCCAGCAGCTTGGACGGGACAGACTACAATGAGCAGTTCTTC; cdr3_aa: CASSLDGTDYNEQFF
v_call: TRBV7-9; clone_size: -; d_call: TRBD1; j_call: TRBJ1-1; cdr3_nt: TGTGCCAGCAGCTTAGCAGGGACAGCCACTGAAGCTTTCTTT; cdr3_aa: CASSLAGTATEAFF
v_call: TRBV19; clone_size: -; d_call: -; j_call: TRBJ1-1; cdr3_nt: TGTGCCAGTTCACAGAGCCGCAACACTGAAGCTTTCTTT; cdr3_aa: CASSQSRNTEAFF
v_call: TRBV12-3/TRBV12-4; clone_size: few; d_call: -; j_call: TRBJ1-5; cdr3_nt: TGTGCCAGCAGTTTGCGGGGGTGGCAGCCCCAGCATTTT; cdr3_aa: CASSLRGWQPQHF
v_call: TRBV7-2; clone_size: -; d_call: -; j_call: TRBJ2-3; cdr3_nt: TGTGCCATCCTTTTGGAGTACACAGATACGCAGTATTTT; cdr3_aa: CAILLEYTDTQYF
v_call: TRBV29-1; clone_size: -; d_call: TRBD1; j_call: TRBJ2-5; cdr3_nt: TGCAGCGTTGAACCGGGACAGGGGGTTGGTGAGACCCAGTACTTC; cdr3_aa: CSVEPGQGVGETQYF
v_call: TRBV2; clone_size: -; d_call: TRBD1; j_call: TRBJ2-1; cdr3_nt: TGTGCCAGCAGACAGGGGGCAAACAATGAGCAGTTCTTC; cdr3_aa: CASRQGANNEQFF
v_call: TRBV6-1; clone_size: -; d_call: -; j_call: TRBJ1-1; cdr3_nt: TGTGCCAGCAGTGAAAGTGGCTTGAACACTGAAGCTTTCTTT; cdr3_aa: CASSESGLNTEAFF